Listed here are 13 T cell receptor beta chains from one sample, sequenced in a study of shared clonotypes between healthy human individuals. The repertoire was sequenced with immunoSEQ multiplex PCR; TCRdb's copy has only in-frame clones and lacks some. The sample consists of approximately 1.4 million clones, 95% to 99% of them appearing once. Sequencing was carried out using naive CD4+ T cells sorted from blood. The subset: CD45RA+ positively selected. The receptors were gathered from a man younger than 45 in good health.

The V and J genes are TRBV14 and TRBJ2-1; no clear D gene. Germline V gene data show CDR1 as SGHDN and CDR2 as FVKESK. The CDR3 extends over 12 amino acids. Trimming removed 1 base at V and 8 bases at J, with 6 bases between. The DNA for the CDR3 is TGTGCCAGCAGCCAAGGTTTCTATGAGCAGTTCTTC. Its protein product is CASSQGFYEQFF.

This rearrangement joins TRBV10-3 to TRBJ1-4; TRBD1 matches at 8 bases. V shed 2 bases and J 14 bases; nucleotides not matched to a gene: 16. CDR1 and CDR2 (germline): ENHRY, SYGVKD. CDR3 length equals 16 residues. The CDR3, as DNA: TGTGCCATCAGTGAGGGAGGCGGGACAGGCAACGAGAAGCTGTTTTTT. Translating gives CAISEGGGTGNEKLFF.

About this clone: In the same sample, other DNA sequences code for this CDR3. The V and J genes are TRBV30 and TRBJ2-7; D unresolved. The CDR3 has 12 amino acids. V was trimmed by 0 bases and J by 4 bases, leaving 7 bases between them. Germline assignment: CDR1 GTSNPN and CDR2 SVGIG (reference sequence). As DNA, the CDR3 is TGTGCCTGGAGTGTAGGGCCATACGAGCAGTACTTC. The encoded protein is CAWSVGPYEQYF.

This clone was detected only once. The J gene is TRBJ1-1, the V gene TRBV11-2, with 9 bases fitting TRBD1. Germline CDR1 and CDR2: SGHAT and FQNNGV. The CDR3 is 19 amino acids. V was clipped by 0 bases and J by 3 bases; unmatched bases: 14. This CDR3 is CASSLDSRGTGPRDTEAFF. The CDR3 DNA sequence: TGTGCCAGCAGCTTAGATAGTAGAGGGACAGGGCCGAGGGACACTGAAGCTTTCTTT.

The chain has TRBV10-3 and TRBJ2-7; no definite D call. CDR3 length equals 12 residues. Trimming cost V 4 bases and J 7 bases, with 11 bases left between them. The V gene's germline CDR1 is ENHRY and CDR2 SYGVKD. The DNA of the CDR3 is TGTGCCATCAGTGTTTCGGTCAAGGAGCAGTACTTC. Protein product: CAISVSVKEQYF.

As to this clone: This sample also contains other DNA sequences that code for the same CDR3. The rearrangement joins TRBV29-1 to TRBJ2-7; D is unclear. The germline V gene has CDR1 SQVTM and CDR2 ANQGSEA. The CDR3 is 11 residues long. The germline V and J ends were trimmed by 1 base and 3 bases, with 4 bases remaining between them. CDR3 protein: CSVEVGYEQYF. CDR3 nucleotides: TGCAGCGTTGAAGTCGGCTACGAGCAGTACTTC.

This sequence joins TRBV28 and TRBJ1-2, with a possible D match to TRBD1 (5 bases). CDR1 and CDR2 from the germline V gene are MDHEN and SYDVKM. V gave up 6 bases and J gave up 3 bases, with 14 bases separating them. The CDR3 is made up of 14 amino acids. This chain's CDR3 is CASSYLGRDYGYTF. The DNA of the CDR3 is TGTGCCAGCAGCTACCTGGGGCGCGACTATGGCTACACCTTC.

The rearrangement uses TRBV7-8 and TRBJ2-1; possible D gene TRBD1, 6 bases. The CDR3 has 17 amino acids. CDR1 and CDR2 (germline): SGHVS, FQNEAQ. The V and J ends lost 5 bases and 0 bases respectively, with 17 bases between them. As DNA, the CDR3 is TGTGCCAGCAGCCCCCAAACAGGGCCTAGCTCCTACAATGAGCAGTTCTTC. It specifies CASSPQTGPSSYNEQFF.

The chain has TRBV10-1 and TRBJ2-1, with 9 nucleotides matching TRBD2. The trim removed 4 bases at V and 6 bases at J, leaving 4 bases unmatched. The germline CDR1 and CDR2 sequences are WNHNN and SYGVQD (reference sequence). The CDR3 runs 14 residues. For the CDR3, the DNA is TGCGCCAGCAGTGTCGCTAGCGGGATCAATGAGCAGTTCTTC. Translation gives CASSVASGINEQFF.

The rearrangement uses TRBV2 and TRBJ2-5; D is uncertain. V lost 3 bases and J lost 2, with 13 bases in between. Germline V CDR1 and CDR2: SNHLY, FYNNEI. The CDR3 has 15 residues. The CDR3 region has the DNA TGTGCCAGCAGTGAGGAATTGGGCCCACAAGAGACCCAGTACTTC. Translation: CASSEELGPQETQYF.

Note on this clone: The sample holds other DNA sequences that translate to the same CDR3. The chain recombines TRBV7-3 with TRBJ2-7; 7 bases line up with TRBD2. Germline V lookup: CDR1 SGHTA, CDR2 FQGTGA. J gave up 0 bases and V 5 bases, and 7 bases lay outside the gene matches. The CDR3 length is 15 residues. The CDR3 DNA sequence: TGTGCCAGCAGCCTACAAGCGGGGAGCTCCTACGAGCAGTACTTC. Its protein is CASSLQAGSSYEQYF.

V gene TRBV6-5 combines with J gene TRBJ1-1; D gene uncertain. Germline-derived CDR1 and CDR2 are MNHEY and SVGAGI. This CDR3 is built from 13 residues. The ends were cut back, 7 bases at V and 4 bases at J, with 13 bases in the middle. In nucleotides, the CDR3 is TGTGCCAGCACCGAGAGAAGGGCCACTGAAGCTTTCTTT. This encodes CASTERRATEAFF.

The gene calls are TRBV4-1 and TRBJ1-5, with D uncertain. Germline V lookup: CDR1 MGHRA, CDR2 YSYEKL. Between the trimmed V and J ends, which lost 0 bases and 15 bases, there was a span of 24 bases. The CDR3 covers 16 residues. CDR3 in amino acids: CASSQEAGPLRGVGHF. The CDR3 DNA reads as TGCGCCAGCAGCCAAGAAGCTGGCCCCCTTCGGGGAGTGGGGCATTTT.